Listed here are 14 T cell receptor beta chains from one sample, sequenced in a study of cytomegalovirus exposure and HLA in healthy donors (dated by TCRdb to about 2017). Library prep was done by the immunoSEQ multiplex PCR assay. For the multiplex PCR, a mixture combining 60 forward primers for TCR Vbeta segments and 13 reverse primers for TCR Jbeta segments was used. This is the immuneACCESS table as TCRdb keeps it, with only in-frame sequences that have V and J called. A part of the clones is gone; compared with another copy, unresolved V genes explain less than half, and the rest is unexplained. The sample profile shows about 91,000 clones; more than 75% of them were found once. The ten largest clones take up 9% to 9.5% of the sample. The sequencing sample was made of PBMCs. The receptor source for this set is a man aged 25-40 years in good health and CMV-seropositive.

V gene TRBV20-1 combines with J gene TRBJ1-1; D uncertain. The CDR3 is made up of 11 amino acids. Trimming left V 3 bases short and J 11 bases short, with 13 bases between. Looked up from germline, CDR1 is DFQATT and CDR2 is SNEGSKA (reference sequence). CDR3 loop: CSARASQWAFF. The CDR3 coding sequence is TGCAGTGCTAGGGCCTCACAATGGGCTTTCTTT.

This clone was seen only once. The rearrangement links TRBV28 to TRBJ2-7; 13 nucleotides line up with TRBD2. Germline CDR1 is MDHEN and CDR2 is SYDVKM. This CDR3 is built from 15 residues. Trimming took 7 bases from V and 2 from J; bases not matched to a gene: 5. CDR3 residues: CASTTLAGGPYEQYF. CDR3 nucleotide sequence: TGTGCCAGCACAACACTAGCGGGAGGGCCCTACGAGCAGTACTTC.

J is TRBJ2-1 and V is TRBV19; 8 bases are shared with TRBD2. This CDR3 contains 15 residues. Per germline, CDR1 LNHDA and CDR2 SQIVND (reference sequence). The V and J ends lost 9 bases and 3 bases, in that order; junction bases with no gene match: 10. CDR3 DNA: TGTGCCAGCCAGACGACCGGGACTAGCTACAATGAGCAGTTCTTC. Encoded protein: CASQTTGTSYNEQFF.

This rearrangement joins TRBV30 to TRBJ2-1, with TRBD2 as a possible D gene (5 bases). Germline loops: CDR1 GTSNPN, CDR2 SVGIG (reference sequence). CDR3 length equals 15 residues. Deletions cut 0 bases from V and 3 bases from J, with 12 bases between. The CDR3 bases are TGTGCCTGGAGTGTACTAGGACTCGTCTACAATGAGCAGTTCTTC. This codes for CAWSVLGLVYNEQFF.

Only one count was recorded for this clone. The V gene is TRBV30, the J gene TRBJ2-7; a weak D match, TRBD2 (5 bases). Trimming shortened V by 2 bases and J by 1 base, and 9 bases separated the two germline ends. The CDR3 has 13 amino acids. Germline lookup yields CDR1 GTSNPN and CDR2 SVGIG (reference sequence). The DNA for the CDR3 is TGTGCCTGGAGTACCCGGACTTCCTACGAGCAGTACTTC. As protein: CAWSTRTSYEQYF. The full variable domain, rest sourced from reference TRBV30 and TRBJ2-7, is SQTIHQWPATLVQPVGSPLSLECTVEGTSNPNLYWYRQAAGRGLQLLFYSVGIGQISSEVPQNLSASRPQDRQFILSSKKLLLSDSGFYLCAWSTRTSYEQYFGPGTRLTVT.

DNA for the CDR3: TGTGCCAGCAGCCCAAACAGGGTTGGAGGCTACACCTTC. Amino acids: CASSPNRVGGYTF. This chain uses TRBV6-5 with TRBJ1-2; a weak D match, TRBD1 (6 bases). The CDR3 contains 13 residues. V gave up 6 bases and J gave up 8 bases, with 16 bases separating them. Per germline, CDR1 MNHEY and CDR2 SVGAGI.

The rearrangement uses TRBV11-2 and TRBJ1-2; 7 bases match TRBD1. This CDR3 is built from 14 residues. Germline loops: CDR1 SGHAT, CDR2 FQNNGV. Trimming removed 2 bases from V and 6 bases from J; junction bases left unmatched: 6. CDR3 in DNA: TGTGCCAGCAGCTTACACAGGGGCCAAGATGGCTACACCTTC. It encodes CASSLHRGQDGYTF.

The chain joins TRBV19 to TRBJ1-2, with 10 bases fitting TRBD1. Trimming took 3 bases from V and 0 from J; bases not matched to a gene: 7. CDR1 is LNHDA and CDR2 is SQIVND in the germline V gene (reference sequence). This CDR3 region has 17 residues. The CDR3 is CASSISGTGAANYGYTF. The CDR3 DNA sequence: TGTGCCAGTAGTATCTCCGGGACAGGGGCAGCTAACTATGGCTACACCTTC.

The chain carries TRBV7-2 and TRBJ2-5; TRBD1 agrees at 7 bases. CDR3 length: 16 amino acids. Germline CDR1 SGHTA, CDR2 FQGNSA. Unmatched junction bases numbered 11, after V lost 2 bases and J lost 5 bases. The CDR3 reads CASSLLGTGVMETQYF. The CDR3 DNA reads TGTGCCAGCAGCTTATTGGGCACAGGGGTAATGGAGACCCAGTACTTC. The entire variable domain, with the rest obtained from reference TRBV7-2 and TRBJ2-5, is as follows: GAGVSQSPSNKVTEKGKDVELRCDPISGHTALYWYRQSLGQGLEFLIYFQGNSAPDKSGLPSDRFSAERTGGSVSTLTIQRTQQEDSAVYLCASSLLGTGVMETQYFGPGTRLLVL.

The J gene is TRBJ2-3, the V gene TRBV5-4, with D uncertain. CDR3 length equals 16 residues. Germline V gives CDR1 SGHNT, CDR2 YYREEE (reference sequence). Trimming stripped 4 bases from V and 6 bases from J, with 21 bases between. The CDR3 sequence: CASSPPLVGAGDTQYF. CDR3 coding DNA: TGTGCCAGCAGCCCCCCCCTCGTTGGAGCCGGCGATACGCAGTATTTT.

CDR3 sequence reads: CASSESSGVAKNIQYF. DNA of the CDR3: TGCGCCAGCAGTGAATCTAGCGGAGTAGCCAAAAACATTCAGTACTTC. V and J are TRBV10-1 and TRBJ2-4; 7 positions match TRBD2. The J segment lost 0 bases and the V segment lost 3 bases, leaving 5 bases of the junction unmatched. The CDR3 spans 16 residues. Germline lookup yields CDR1 WNHNN and CDR2 SYGVQD (reference sequence).

The chain combines TRBV6-4 with TRBJ2-2; D unresolved. Trimming left V 8 bases short and J 1 base short, with 11 bases between. Germline CDR1 reads MRHNA; CDR2 reads SNTAGT. CDR3 length: 14 amino acids. CDR3 amino acids: CASHDSLNTGELFF. CDR3 nucleotide sequence: TGTGCCAGCCACGACTCACTGAACACCGGGGAGCTGTTTTTT.

The chain uses TRBV11-3 and TRBJ2-5, with TRBD2 identical over 7 bases. CDR1 is SGHNT and CDR2 is YENEEA in the germline V gene. The J segment lost 5 bases and the V segment lost 5 bases, leaving 8 bases of the junction unmatched. This CDR3 has 14 amino acids. The CDR3 bases are TGTGCCAGCAGCAACGCGGGAGAGAGGGAGACCCAGTACTTC. Encoded protein: CASSNAGERETQYF.

This chain connects TRBV5-1 to TRBJ2-7, with 9 positions matching TRBD1. The CDR3 extends over 16 amino acids. Germline V gene data show CDR1 as SGHRS and CDR2 as YFSETQ. V lost 6 bases to trimming and J lost 0 bases; unmatched junction nucleotides: 10. Here the CDR3 DNA reads TGCGCCAGCAAATTACTCTCGACAGGGGGCTCCTACGAGCAGTACTTC. This sequence encodes CASKLLSTGGSYEQYF.